A selection of T cell receptor beta chains follows, all from one sample in a study of vaccination and CD4 T cells after COVID-19. MiXCR, applied by TCRdb to the PCR reads, yields one record per CDR3 protein. The sample records approximately 11,000 distinct CDR3 sequences, around two thirds being singletons. Antigen specificity for these receptors is unknown. Source material: CD4+ T cells from blood, cultured in vitro. The source is a human donor who had recovered from COVID-19. The CDR3 runs from the conserved cysteine through the conserved F or W. Fields, in order: J gene, clone size, V gene, CDR3 protein. Clone sizes are given selectively: once, few, many, or a class where the clone is expanded.

j_gene: TRBJ1-5
abundance: .
v_gene: TRBV6-1
CDR3aa: CASSEMTQHF

j_gene: TRBJ2-7
abundance: .
v_gene: TRBV29-1
CDR3aa: CSVDRTGQGVHEQYF

j_gene: TRBJ1-5
abundance: .
v_gene: TRBV6-5
CDR3aa: CASSYSGLGNQPQHF

j_gene: TRBJ2-1
abundance: .
v_gene: TRBV20-1
CDR3aa: CSATRRTSGRKQFF

j_gene: TRBJ2-1
abundance: once
v_gene: TRBV6-2/TRBV6-3
CDR3aa: CASSGGRLGKGGALSNEQFF

j_gene: TRBJ1-1
abundance: .
v_gene: TRBV28
CDR3aa: CASRSGGRGTEAFF

j_gene: TRBJ2-7
abundance: .
v_gene: TRBV20-1
CDR3aa: CSATGTSGRDSYEQYF

j_gene: TRBJ1-5
abundance: .
v_gene: TRBV5-1
CDR3aa: CASSPGQNIGNQPQHF

j_gene: TRBJ1-5
abundance: .
v_gene: TRBV25-1
CDR3aa: CASSGGQGHQPQHF

j_gene: TRBJ1-2
abundance: .
v_gene: TRBV7-2
CDR3aa: CASSLEPSFGYTF

j_gene: TRBJ1-5
abundance: .
v_gene: TRBV7-8
CDR3aa: CASSFWNNPPNQPQHF

j_gene: TRBJ2-5
abundance: .
v_gene: TRBV7-2
CDR3aa: CASSLGGGGAYQETQYF

j_gene: TRBJ1-5
abundance: .
v_gene: TRBV7-6
CDR3aa: CASSLLPPPSNQPQHF

j_gene: TRBJ1-5
abundance: .
v_gene: TRBV7-8
CDR3aa: CASSLTDSARPPQHF

j_gene: TRBJ1-5
abundance: .
v_gene: TRBV19
CDR3aa: CATQSKNQPQHF

j_gene: TRBJ2-3
abundance: few
v_gene: TRBV7-2
CDR3aa: CASSLAGPTDTQYF

j_gene: TRBJ1-5
abundance: .
v_gene: TRBV7-2
CDR3aa: CASTPGAGQPQHF

j_gene: .
abundance: .
v_gene: TRBV6-4
CDR3aa: CATNHRGLGNQETQYF

j_gene: TRBJ2-1
abundance: .
v_gene: TRBV7-2
CDR3aa: CASSSDRGSYNEQFF

j_gene: TRBJ2-5
abundance: few
v_gene: TRBV24-1
CDR3aa: CATSDQLGRKETQYF

j_gene: TRBJ2-1
abundance: .
v_gene: TRBV7-2
CDR3aa: CASSLVHNNEQFF

j_gene: TRBJ1-1
abundance: .
v_gene: TRBV6-1
CDR3aa: CASRGVGTEAFF

j_gene: TRBJ1-6
abundance: .
v_gene: TRBV6-1
CDR3aa: CASSETYRGALHF

j_gene: TRBJ1-2
abundance: .
v_gene: TRBV25-1
CDR3aa: CASSGGLDGYTF

j_gene: TRBJ1-1
abundance: once
v_gene: TRBV20-1
CDR3aa: CSATTGMNTEAFF

j_gene: TRBJ1-6
abundance: .
v_gene: TRBV11-2
CDR3aa: CASSPLGSPLHF

j_gene: TRBJ1-6
abundance: .
v_gene: TRBV20-1
CDR3aa: CSARARDSPLHF

j_gene: TRBJ2-3
abundance: .
v_gene: TRBV27
CDR3aa: CASSADRTAGDTQYF

j_gene: TRBJ2-3
abundance: .
v_gene: TRBV20-1
CDR3aa: CSAPRTDTQYF

j_gene: TRBJ2-5
abundance: .
v_gene: TRBV7-2
CDR3aa: CASSLAGPLETQYF

j_gene: TRBJ2-1
abundance: .
v_gene: TRBV10-1
CDR3aa: CASSSSPFTGDVGNEQFF

j_gene: TRBJ1-1
abundance: .
v_gene: TRBV6-2/TRBV6-3
CDR3aa: CASSLSGQGNTEAFF

j_gene: TRBJ2-5
abundance: .
v_gene: TRBV7-9
CDR3aa: CASSLSRGAGAQETQYF

j_gene: TRBJ2-7
abundance: .
v_gene: TRBV20-1
CDR3aa: CSARPSSGRTAYEQYF

j_gene: TRBJ2-3
abundance: .
v_gene: TRBV2
CDR3aa: CASNPGSADTQYF

j_gene: TRBJ1-2
abundance: once
v_gene: TRBV6-1
CDR3aa: CASSPGTRIRGYTF